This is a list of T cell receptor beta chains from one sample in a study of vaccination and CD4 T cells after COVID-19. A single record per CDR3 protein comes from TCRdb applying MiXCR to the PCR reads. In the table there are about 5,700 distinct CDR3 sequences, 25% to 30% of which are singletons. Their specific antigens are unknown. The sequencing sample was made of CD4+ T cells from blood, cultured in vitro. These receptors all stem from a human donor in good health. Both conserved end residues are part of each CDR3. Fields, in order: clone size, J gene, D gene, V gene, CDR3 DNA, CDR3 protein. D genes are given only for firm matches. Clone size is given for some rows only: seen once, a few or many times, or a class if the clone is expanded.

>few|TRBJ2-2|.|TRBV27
TGTGCCAGCAGGGCCGTAGGGGGGGACTACATCGACACCGGGGAGCTGTTTTTT
CASRAVGGDYIDTGELFF
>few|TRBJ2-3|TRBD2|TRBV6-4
TGTGCCAGCAGTTTAGTAGCGGGGGTAACAGATACGCAGTATTTT
CASSLVAGVTDTQYF
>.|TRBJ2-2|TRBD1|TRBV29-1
TGCAGCGTGGGACAGGGTGCCGGGGAGCTGTTTTTT
CSVGQGAGELFF
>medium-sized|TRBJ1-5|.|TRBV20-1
TGCAGTGCTAGAGACGGAGGATATAGCAATCAGCCCCAGCATTTT
CSARDGGYSNQPQHF
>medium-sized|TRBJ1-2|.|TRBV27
TGTGCCAGCAGTTCACAGGGTAACTATGGCTACACCTTC
CASSSQGNYGYTF
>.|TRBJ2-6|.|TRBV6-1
TGTGCCAGCGCGGGCTCTGGGGCCAACGTCCTGACTTTC
CASAGSGANVLTF
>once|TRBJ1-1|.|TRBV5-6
TGTGCCAGCACTCCTGACCGGTATGGCCCTGAAGCTTTCTTT
CASTPDRYGPEAFF
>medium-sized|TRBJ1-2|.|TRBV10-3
TGTGCCATCAGTGAGGGGGCGCAAGGCTACACCTTC
CAISEGAQGYTF
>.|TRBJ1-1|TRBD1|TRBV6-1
TGTGCCACTAGGACCGGGACAGGGGTGATTGTAGCTTTCTTT
CATRTGTGVIVAFF
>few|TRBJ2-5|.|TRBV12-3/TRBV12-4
TGTGCCAGCAGCCAGGGCGTAGTAGAGACCCAGTACTTC
CASSQGVVETQYF
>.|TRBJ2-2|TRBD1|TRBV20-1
TGCAGTGCTAGACCTGGGACAGGGGACGCCGGGGAGCTGTTTTTT
CSARPGTGDAGELFF
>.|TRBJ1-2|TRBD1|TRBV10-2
TGCGCCAGCGGGACAGGAGGGGCCTCGGCGGGAGGCTACACCTTC
CASGTGGASAGGYTF
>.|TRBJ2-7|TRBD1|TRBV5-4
TGTGCCAGCAGCCCAGGGACAGGCGAGCAGTACTTC
CASSPGTGEQYF
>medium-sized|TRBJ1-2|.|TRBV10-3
TGTGCCACTACCGCCGGACCGGACGACTATGGCTACACCTTC
CATTAGPDDYGYTF
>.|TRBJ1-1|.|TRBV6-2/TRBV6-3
TGTGCCAGCAGTTACACCCCGCCCCCTGAGGACACTGAAGCTTTCTTT
CASSYTPPPEDTEAFF
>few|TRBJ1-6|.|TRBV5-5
TGTGCCAGCGAGGGCAGACAGAGCGAGGATTCACCCCTCCACTTT
CASEGRQSEDSPLHF